This is a list of T cell receptor beta chains from one sample in a study of T cells in Graves' hyperthyroidism and ophthalmopathy. TCRdb ran MiXCR on the multiplex PCR reads and lists one entry per CDR3 protein. The top ten clones hold roughly 21% of a sample with 400,000 or so distinct CDR3 sequences, roughly 15% of them seen once. What was sequenced was blood. All receptors derive from a woman aged 25 to 39 with Graves' ophthalmopathy. The CDR3 runs from the conserved cysteine through the conserved F or W. The D gene is left open where the match is weak. Size is omitted from some rows. Given values are once, few, many or a class for expanded clones.

size	length	J	V	D	CDR3	DNA
many	13	TRBJ2-7	TRBV28	.	CASNYVGDYEQYF	TGTGCCAGCAACTACGTGGGGGACTACGAGCAGTACTTC
many	13	TRBJ2-3	TRBV20-1	.	CSAKAARTDTQYF	TGCAGTGCTAAAGCAGCCCGCACAGATACGCAGTATTTT
many	18	TRBJ2-7	TRBV10-3	.	CAISEGVRGLGKSVEQYF	TGTGCCATCAGTGAGGGGGTCCGGGGGCTGGGTAAGAGTGTTGAGCAGTACTTC
many	12	TRBJ1-4	TRBV7-2	.	CASSSYPEKLFF	TGTGCCAGCAGCTCATATCCTGAAAAACTGTTTTTT
.	13	TRBJ1-2	TRBV7-2	TRBD1	CASRMTGEDGYTF	TGTGCCAGCAGGATGACAGGGGAAGATGGCTACACCTTC
many	15	TRBJ2-3	TRBV7-2	.	CASKDRLSFMDTQYF	TGTGCCAGCAAAGACAGGCTATCTTTTATGGATACGCAGTATTTT
many	17	TRBJ1-6	TRBV2	.	CASSERAGSGVNSPLHF	TGTGCCAGCAGTGAAAGGGCGGGGAGCGGGGTCAATTCACCCCTCCACTTT
many	17	TRBJ2-5	TRBV11-2	.	CASSSSKTQGGQETQYF	TGTGCCAGCAGCTCTTCTAAAACACAGGGTGGCCAAGAGACCCAGTACTTC
.	16	TRBJ2-1	TRBV5-5	TRBD1	CASSLGGGRGLNEQFF	TGTGCCAGCAGCTTGGGAGGGGGCAGGGGGCTCAATGAGCAGTTCTTC
many	17	TRBJ2-5	TRBV4-1	.	CASSHGPLSSVEETQYF	TGCGCCAGCAGCCACGGACCCCTATCATCGGTGGAAGAGACCCAGTACTTC
many	15	TRBJ2-3	TRBV7-2	.	CASSFAGSSTDTQYF	TGTGCCAGCAGCTTCGCAGGGTCTAGCACAGATACGCAGTATTTT
.	16	TRBJ2-3	TRBV5-1	.	CASSFFGGQVTDTQYF	TGCGCCAGCAGCTTTTTCGGGGGACAAGTAACAGATACGCAGTATTTT
many	12	TRBJ1-1	TRBV30	.	CALGRLNTEAFF	TGTGCCCTAGGACGGCTGAACACTGAAGCTTTCTTT
many	16	TRBJ1-2	TRBV6-1	TRBD1	CASSEPDRGILYGYTF	TGTGCCAGCAGTGAACCGGACAGGGGAATATTGTATGGCTACACCTTC